The rows below give T cell receptor beta chains drawn from one sample of a study of blood T cell repertoires in COVID-19. Libraries were prepared by immunoSEQ multiplex PCR; TCRdb keeps only in-frame clonotypes and omits some of them. The sample holds roughly 220,000 clones, 65% to 85% seen once. Material for sequencing was peripheral blood. Receptor source: a woman younger than 45 who had recovered from COVID-19. Each CDR3 is given with its conserved first and last residue. Fields, in order: J gene, V gene, clone size, CDR3 protein. The listing skips clone size in some rows; elsewhere it reads once, few, many or a size class.

>TRBJ2-5|TRBV6-5|.
CASSPLGGQETQYF
>TRBJ2-2|TRBV28|.
CASTGADIGTGELFF
>TRBJ1-5|TRBV5-1|.
CASSLGTANQPQHF
>TRBJ2-7|TRBV29-1|once
CSAGLAGYEQYF
>TRBJ2-3|TRBV28|.
CASTTWGLAGPVDTQYF
>TRBJ1-5|TRBV12-3/TRBV12-4|.
CASSSGNQPQHF
>TRBJ2-7|TRBV10-3|.
CAISRTGASYEQYF
>TRBJ1-2|TRBV7-9|.
CASSLEGNGYTF
>TRBJ1-3|TRBV28|.
CASSSPGQRGNTIYF
>TRBJ2-3|TRBV29-1|.
CSVQGTSTDTQYF
>TRBJ1-2|TRBV7-3|.
CASSPTGAGDSYTF
>TRBJ2-7|TRBV7-9|.
CASSPGADEQYF
>TRBJ2-3|TRBV28|.
CASSLDRGGFDTQYF
>TRBJ1-5|TRBV5-6|.
CASSLGATGGTQPQHF
>TRBJ1-1|TRBV29-1|.
CSVASGWGMNTEAFF